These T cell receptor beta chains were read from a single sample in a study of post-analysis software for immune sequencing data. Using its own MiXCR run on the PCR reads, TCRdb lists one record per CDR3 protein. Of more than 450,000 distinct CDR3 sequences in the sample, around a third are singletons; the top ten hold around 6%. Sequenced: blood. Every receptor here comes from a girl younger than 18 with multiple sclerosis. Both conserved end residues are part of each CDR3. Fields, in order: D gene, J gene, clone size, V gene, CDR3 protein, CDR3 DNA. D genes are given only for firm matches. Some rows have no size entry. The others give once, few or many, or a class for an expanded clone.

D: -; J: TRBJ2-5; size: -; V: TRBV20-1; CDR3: CSARGPDALRGTQYF; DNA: TGCAGTGCTCGAGGACCGGACGCCCTCCGGGGGACCCAGTACTTC
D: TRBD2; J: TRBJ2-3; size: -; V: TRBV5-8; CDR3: CASTLGTSGTTDTQYF; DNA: TGTGCCAGCACCTTAGGGACTAGCGGGACCACAGATACGCAGTATTTT
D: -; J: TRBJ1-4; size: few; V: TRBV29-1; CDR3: CSVRVIGRGEKLFF; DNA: TGCAGCGTTAGGGTAATCGGGCGCGGTGAAAAACTGTTTTTT
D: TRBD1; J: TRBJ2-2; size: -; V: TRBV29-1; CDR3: CSVATHRGLETGELFF; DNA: TGCAGCGTCGCAACGCACAGGGGGCTTGAGACCGGGGAGCTGTTTTTT
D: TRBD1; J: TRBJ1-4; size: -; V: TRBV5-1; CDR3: CASSQGTGGDEKLFF; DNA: TGCGCCAGCAGCCAGGGGACAGGGGGCGACGAAAAACTGTTTTTT
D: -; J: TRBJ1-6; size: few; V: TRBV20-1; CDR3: CSARSTAYNSPLHF; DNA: TGCAGTGCTAGGTCGACAGCCTATAATTCACCCCTCCACTTT
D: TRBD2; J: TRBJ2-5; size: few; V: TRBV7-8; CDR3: CASTLGLAGGRETQYF; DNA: TGTGCCAGCACTCTCGGATTAGCGGGGGGGCGGGAGACCCAGTACTTC
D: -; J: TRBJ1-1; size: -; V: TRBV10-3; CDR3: CAIRDGRANTEAFF; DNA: TGTGCCATCAGAGACGGCAGGGCGAACACTGAAGCTTTCTTT
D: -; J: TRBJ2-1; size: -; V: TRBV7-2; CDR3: CASSLGAGEFGCNEQFF; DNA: TGTGCCAGCAGCTTAGGGGCAGGGGAGTTCGGGTGCAATGAGCAGTTCTTC
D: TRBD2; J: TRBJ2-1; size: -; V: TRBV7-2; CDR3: CASSLVGLAYDEQFF; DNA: TGTGCCAGCAGCTTAGTTGGACTAGCATATGATGAGCAGTTCTTC
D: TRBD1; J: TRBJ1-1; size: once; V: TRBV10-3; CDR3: CAIGGDSLTEAFF; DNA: TGTGCCATCGGGGGGGACAGTCTCACTGAAGCTTTCTTT
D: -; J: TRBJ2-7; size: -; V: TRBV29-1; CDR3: CSVGRANYEQYF; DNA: TGCAGCGTTGGGCGGGCCAACTACGAGCAGTACTTC
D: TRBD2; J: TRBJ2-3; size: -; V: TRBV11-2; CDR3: CASSLDPGGLAGARDTQYF; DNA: TGTGCCAGCAGCTTAGATCCCGGGGGCCTAGCGGGGGCCCGGGATACGCAGTATTTT
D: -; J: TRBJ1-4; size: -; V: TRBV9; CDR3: CASSVAEGYEKLFF; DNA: TGTGCCAGCAGCGTAGCGGAGGGGTATGAAAAACTGTTTTTT
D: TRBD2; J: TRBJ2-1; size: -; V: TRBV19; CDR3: CASSIREGQTYNEQFF; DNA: TGTGCCAGTAGTATAAGGGAGGGCCAAACCTACAATGAGCAGTTCTTC
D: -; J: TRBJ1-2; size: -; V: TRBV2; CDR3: CASMGEVWGNYGYTF; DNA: TGTGCCAGCATGGGGGAAGTATGGGGGAACTATGGCTACACCTTC